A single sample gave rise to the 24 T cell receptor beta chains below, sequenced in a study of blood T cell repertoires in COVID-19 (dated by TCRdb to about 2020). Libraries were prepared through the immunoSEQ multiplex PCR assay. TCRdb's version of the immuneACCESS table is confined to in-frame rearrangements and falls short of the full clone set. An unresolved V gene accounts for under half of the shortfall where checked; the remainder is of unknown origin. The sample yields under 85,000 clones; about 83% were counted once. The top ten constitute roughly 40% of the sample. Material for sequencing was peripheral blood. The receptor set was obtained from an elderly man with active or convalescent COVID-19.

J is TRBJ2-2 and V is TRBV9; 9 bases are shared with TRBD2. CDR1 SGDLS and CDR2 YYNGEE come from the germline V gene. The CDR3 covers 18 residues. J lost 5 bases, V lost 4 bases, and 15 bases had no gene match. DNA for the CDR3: TGTGCCAGCAGCCCCGAGGGGCTAGCGGGGAGGGTGACCGGGGAGCTGTTTTTT. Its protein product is CASSPEGLAGRVTGELFF.

DNA for the CDR3: TGCGCCAGCAGTTCAGGGGGAACCCAGTACTTC. This codes for CASSSGGTQYF. The chain has TRBV5-1 and TRBJ2-5, with TRBD1 matching 7 bases. The CDR3 has 11 residues. J lost 8 bases, V lost 5 bases, and 3 bases had no gene match. Germline V CDR1 and CDR2: SGHRS, YFSETQ.

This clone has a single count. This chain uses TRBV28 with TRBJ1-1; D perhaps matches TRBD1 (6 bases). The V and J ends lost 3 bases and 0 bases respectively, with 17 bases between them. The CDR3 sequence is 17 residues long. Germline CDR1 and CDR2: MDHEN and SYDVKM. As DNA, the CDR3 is TGTGCCAGCAGTTTGGGGGGGGCCAGACAAATGAACACTGAAGCTTTCTTT. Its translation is CASSLGGARQMNTEAFF.

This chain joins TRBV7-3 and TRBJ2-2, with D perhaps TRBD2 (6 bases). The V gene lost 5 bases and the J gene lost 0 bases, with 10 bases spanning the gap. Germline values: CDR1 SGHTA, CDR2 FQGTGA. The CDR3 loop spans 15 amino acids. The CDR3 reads CASSRGTANTGELFF. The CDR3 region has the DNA TGTGCCAGCAGCCGGGGGACCGCGAACACCGGGGAGCTGTTTTTT.

CDR3 loop: CASSQEQGADTQYF. The CDR3 region has the DNA TGCGCCAGCAGCCAAGAACAGGGGGCAGATACGCAGTATTTT. The chain joins TRBV4-3 to TRBJ2-3; 8 nucleotides match TRBD1. Germline values: CDR1 LGHNA, CDR2 YSLEER. Unmatched junction bases numbered 0, after V lost 0 bases and J lost 4 bases. The CDR3 is 14 residues long.

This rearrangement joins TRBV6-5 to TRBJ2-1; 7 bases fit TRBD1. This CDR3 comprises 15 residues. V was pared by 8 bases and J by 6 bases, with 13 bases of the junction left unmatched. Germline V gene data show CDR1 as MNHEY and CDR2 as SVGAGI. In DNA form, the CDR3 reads TGTGCCAGCTCCCGGGACAGCCTTTTTTTCAATGAGCAGTTCTTC. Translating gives CASSRDSLFFNEQFF.

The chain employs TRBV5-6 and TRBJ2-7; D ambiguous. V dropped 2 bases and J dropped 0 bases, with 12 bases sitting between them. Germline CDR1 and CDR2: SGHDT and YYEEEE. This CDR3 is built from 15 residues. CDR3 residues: CASSLVHASSYEQYF. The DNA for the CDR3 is TGTGCCAGCAGCTTAGTTCACGCGAGCTCCTACGAGCAGTACTTC. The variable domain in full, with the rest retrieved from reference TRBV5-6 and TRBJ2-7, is DAGVTQSPTHLIKTRGQQVTLRCSPKSGHDTVSWYQQALGQGPQFIFQYYEEEERQRGNFPDRFSGHQFPNYSSELNVNALLLGDSALYLCASSLVHASSYEQYFGPGTRLTVT.

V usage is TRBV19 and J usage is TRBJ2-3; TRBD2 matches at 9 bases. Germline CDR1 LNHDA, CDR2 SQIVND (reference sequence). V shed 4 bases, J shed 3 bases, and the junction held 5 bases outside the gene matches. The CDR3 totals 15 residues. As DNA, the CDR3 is TGTGCCAGTAGTAGCCTTAGCGGGAGTACAGATACGCAGTATTTT. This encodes CASSSLSGSTDTQYF. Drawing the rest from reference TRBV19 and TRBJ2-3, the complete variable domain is DGGITQSPKYLFRKEGQNVTLSCEQNLNHDAMYWYRQDPGQGLRLIYYSQIVNDFQKGDIAEGYSVSREKKESFPLTVTSAQKNPTAFYLCASSSLSGSTDTQYFGPGTRLTVL.

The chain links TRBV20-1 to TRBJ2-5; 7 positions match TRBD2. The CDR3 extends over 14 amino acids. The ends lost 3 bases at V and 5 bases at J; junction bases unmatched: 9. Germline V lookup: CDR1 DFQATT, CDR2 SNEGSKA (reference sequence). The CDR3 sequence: CSASTTSSAETQYF. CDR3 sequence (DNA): TGCAGTGCTAGTACGACTAGCTCGGCTGAGACCCAGTACTTC.

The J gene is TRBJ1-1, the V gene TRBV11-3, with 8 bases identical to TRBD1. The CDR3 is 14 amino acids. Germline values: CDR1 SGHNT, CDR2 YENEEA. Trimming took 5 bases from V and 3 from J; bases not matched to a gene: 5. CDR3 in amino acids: CASSPGGAYTEAFF. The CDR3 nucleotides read TGTGCCAGCAGCCCAGGGGGCGCTTACACTGAAGCTTTCTTT.

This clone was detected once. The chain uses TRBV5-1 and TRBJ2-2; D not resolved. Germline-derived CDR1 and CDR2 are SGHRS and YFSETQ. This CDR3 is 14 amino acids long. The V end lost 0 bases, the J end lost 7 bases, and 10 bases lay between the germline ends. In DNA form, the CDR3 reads TGCGCCAGCAGCTTGGTCGGTGAGATCGGGGAGCTGTTTTTT. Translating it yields CASSLVGEIGELFF.

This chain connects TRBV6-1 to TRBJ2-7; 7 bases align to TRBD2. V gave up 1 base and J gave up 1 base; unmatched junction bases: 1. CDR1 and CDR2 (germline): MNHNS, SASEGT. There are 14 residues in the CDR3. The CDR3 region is CASSEGRGSYEQYF. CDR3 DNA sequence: TGTGCCAGCAGTGAAGGGCGGGGGTCCTACGAGCAGTACTTC.

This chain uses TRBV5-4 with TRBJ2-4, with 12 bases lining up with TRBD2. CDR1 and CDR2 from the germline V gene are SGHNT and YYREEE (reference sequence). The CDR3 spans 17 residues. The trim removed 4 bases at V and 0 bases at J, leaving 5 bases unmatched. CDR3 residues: CASSQTSGGLAKNIQYF. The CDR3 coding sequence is TGTGCCAGCAGCCAGACTAGCGGGGGTCTAGCCAAAAACATTCAGTACTTC.

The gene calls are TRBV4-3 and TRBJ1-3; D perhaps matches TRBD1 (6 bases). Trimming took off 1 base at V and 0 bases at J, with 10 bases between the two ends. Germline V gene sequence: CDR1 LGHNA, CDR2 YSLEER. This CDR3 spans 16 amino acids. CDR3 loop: CASSQGAGASGNTIYF. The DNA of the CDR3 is TGCGCCAGCAGCCAAGGGGCGGGGGCCTCTGGAAACACCATATATTTT.

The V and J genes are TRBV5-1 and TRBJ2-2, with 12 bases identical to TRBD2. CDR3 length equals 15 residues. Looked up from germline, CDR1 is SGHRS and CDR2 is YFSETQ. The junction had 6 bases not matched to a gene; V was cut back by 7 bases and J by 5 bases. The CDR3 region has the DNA TGCGCCAGCTCTGGGACTAGCGGGTTAACCGGGGAGCTGTTTTTT. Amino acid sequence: CASSGTSGLTGELFF. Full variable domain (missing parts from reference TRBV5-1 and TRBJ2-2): KAGVTQTPRYLIKTRGQQVTLSCSPISGHRSVSWYQQTPGQGLQFLFEYFSETQRNKGNFPGRFSGRQFSNSRSEMNVSTLELGDSALYLCASSGTSGLTGELFFGEGSRLTVL.

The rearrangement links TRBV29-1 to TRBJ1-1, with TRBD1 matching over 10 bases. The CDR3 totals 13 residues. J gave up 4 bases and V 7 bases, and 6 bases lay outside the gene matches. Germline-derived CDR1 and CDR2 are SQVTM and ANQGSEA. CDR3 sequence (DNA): TGCAGCGGTCCGGGACAGGGGAGCACTGAAGCTTTCTTT. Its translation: CSGPGQGSTEAFF.

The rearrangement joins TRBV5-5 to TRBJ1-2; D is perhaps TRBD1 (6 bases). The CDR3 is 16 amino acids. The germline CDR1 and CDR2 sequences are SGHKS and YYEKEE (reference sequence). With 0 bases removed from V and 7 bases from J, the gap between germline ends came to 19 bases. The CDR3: CASSLESYRVKGGYTF. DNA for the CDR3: TGTGCCAGCAGCTTGGAATCTTACAGGGTTAAGGGTGGCTACACCTTC.

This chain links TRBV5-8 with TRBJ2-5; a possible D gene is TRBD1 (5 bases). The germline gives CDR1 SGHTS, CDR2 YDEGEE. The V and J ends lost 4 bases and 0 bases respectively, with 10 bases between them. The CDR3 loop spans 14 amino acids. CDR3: CASSTSGYQETQYF. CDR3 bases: TGTGCCAGCAGCACCTCAGGGTACCAAGAGACCCAGTACTTC.

CDR3 in amino acids: CASSSEDRIYEQYF. CDR3 nucleotide sequence: TGTGCCAGCAGCTCTGAGGACAGGATCTACGAGCAGTACTTC. V and J are TRBV7-9 and TRBJ2-7; 7 bases fit TRBD1. CDR3 length: 14 amino acids. Germline V gene sequence: CDR1 SEHNR, CDR2 FQNEAQ (reference sequence). J was trimmed by 3 bases and V by 4 bases; bases with no gene match: 6.

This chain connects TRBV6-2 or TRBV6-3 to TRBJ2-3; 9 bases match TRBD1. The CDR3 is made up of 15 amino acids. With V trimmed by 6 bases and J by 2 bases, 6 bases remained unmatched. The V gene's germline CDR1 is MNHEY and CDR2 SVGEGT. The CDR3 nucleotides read TGTGCCAGCAGCCGGACAGGGGCAATCACAGATACGCAGTATTTT. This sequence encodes CASSRTGAITDTQYF.

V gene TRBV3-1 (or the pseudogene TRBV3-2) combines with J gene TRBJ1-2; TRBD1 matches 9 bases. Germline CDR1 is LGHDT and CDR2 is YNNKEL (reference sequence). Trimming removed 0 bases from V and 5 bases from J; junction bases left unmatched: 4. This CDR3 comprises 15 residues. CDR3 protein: CASSQEATGGYGYTF. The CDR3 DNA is TGTGCCAGCAGCCAAGAGGCGACAGGGGGATATGGCTACACCTTC.

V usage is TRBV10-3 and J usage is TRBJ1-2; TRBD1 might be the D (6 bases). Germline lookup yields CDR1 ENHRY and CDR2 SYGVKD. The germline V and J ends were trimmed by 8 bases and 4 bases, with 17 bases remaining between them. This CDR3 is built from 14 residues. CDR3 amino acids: CAIGAPTGIYGYTF. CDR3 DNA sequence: TGTGCCATCGGAGCCCCTACAGGGATCTATGGCTACACCTTC.

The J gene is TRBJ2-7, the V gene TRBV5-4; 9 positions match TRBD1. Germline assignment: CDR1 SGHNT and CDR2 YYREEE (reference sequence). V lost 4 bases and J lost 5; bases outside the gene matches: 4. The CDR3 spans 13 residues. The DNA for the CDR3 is TGTGCCAGCAGCCTACAGGGGGCGAACGAGCAGTACTTC. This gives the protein CASSLQGANEQYF. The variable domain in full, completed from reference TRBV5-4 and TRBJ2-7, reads ETGVTQSPTHLIKTRGQQVTLRCSSQSGHNTVSWYQQALGQGPQFIFQYYREEENGRGNFPPRFSGLQFPNYSSELNVNALELDDSALYLCASSLQGANEQYFGPGTRLTVT.

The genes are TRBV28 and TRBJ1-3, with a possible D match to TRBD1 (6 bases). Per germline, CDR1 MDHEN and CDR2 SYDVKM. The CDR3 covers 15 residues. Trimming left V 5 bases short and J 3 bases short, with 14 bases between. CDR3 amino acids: CASSVPGVHGNTIYF. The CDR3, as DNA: TGTGCCAGCAGTGTCCCAGGGGTTCATGGAAACACCATATATTTT.